What follows are 25 T cell receptor beta chains derived from one specimen sequenced in a study of blood T cells in healthy people across ages. A second PCR, run for roughly 7 to 12 cycles, used a sample-barcoded 5' primer plus a J-beta primer mix. In TCRdb, the 5' RACE reads were re-called with MiXCR into one record per CDR3 protein. The sample has about 1,800,000 distinct CDR3 sequences; roughly 27% are singletons. Sequencing used blood. Receptor source: a young woman in good health.

This clonotype came up a few times. This chain connects TRBV4-1 to TRBJ1-2; D call uncertain. This CDR3 has 13 amino acids. The V end lost 1 base, the J end lost 8 bases, and 11 bases lay between the germline ends. CDR1 MGHRA and CDR2 YSYEKL come from the germline V gene. The CDR3 here is CASSQASTGGYTF. In DNA, the CDR3 is TGCGCCAGCAGCCAAGCATCAACGGGGGGCTACACCTTC.

This clonotype was seen repeatedly, ten times or more. The chain recombines TRBV4-2 with TRBJ1-4; D is unclear. V was cut by 0 bases and J by 9 bases, with 11 bases left in between. Germline V gene lookup returns CDR1 LGHNA and CDR2 YNFKEQ. The CDR3 contains 14 residues. CDR3 residues: CASSQDYEAQKLFF. The CDR3 DNA reads TGTGCCAGCAGCCAAGATTATGAGGCTCAAAAACTGTTTTTT.

DNA of the CDR3: TGCGCCAGCAGCTGGGGACTAGCGGTAACCTCCTACAATGAGCAGTACTTC. It is translated as CASSWGLAVTSYNEQYF. The chain links TRBV5-1 to TRBJ2-1, with TRBD2 matching 11 bases. Near its end, the DNA agrees better with TRBJ2-7, so the J call may be wrong. This CDR3 region has 17 residues. In germline, CDR1 is SGHRS, CDR2 YFSETQ.

J is TRBJ2-1 and V is TRBV10-2; a weak D match, TRBD1 (5 bases). V lost 5 bases, J lost 2 bases, and 10 bases lay in between. CDR3 size: 14 residues. Germline CDR1 and CDR2: WSHSY and SAAADI. The CDR3 sequence: CASSSDTTYNEQFF. The CDR3 DNA reads as TGCGCCAGCAGTTCGGACACAACCTACAATGAGCAGTTCTTC.

The chain combines TRBV5-1 with TRBJ2-7; D unresolved. Trimming left V 0 bases short and J 3 bases short, with 13 bases between. Germline CDR1 SGHRS, CDR2 YFSETQ. There are 15 residues in the CDR3. The CDR3 spells CASSLERKPLYEQYF. CDR3 DNA sequence: TGCGCCAGCAGCTTGGAACGGAAACCCCTCTACGAGCAGTACTTC.

Many counts were recorded for this clonotype. This chain joins TRBV5-1 and TRBJ2-7; D remains ambiguous. This CDR3 has 15 residues. Trimming left V 1 base short and J 2 bases short, with 13 bases between. CDR1 SGHRS and CDR2 YFSETQ come from the germline V gene. The CDR3: CASSLMSASTYEQYF. CDR3 bases: TGCGCCAGCAGCTTGATGTCAGCGTCTACCTACGAGCAGTACTTC.

Only a few counts were recorded for this clonotype. The rearrangement joins TRBV18 to TRBJ2-1; 8 nucleotides match TRBD1. This CDR3 is 16 amino acids long. The V gene end was trimmed by 3 bases and the J gene end by 5 bases; junction bases not matched to a gene: 9. Germline CDR1 KGHSH, CDR2 LQKENI. Here the CDR3 reads CASSPSGTGLNNEQFF. CDR3 nucleotide sequence: TGTGCCAGCTCACCCTCCGGGACAGGCCTTAACAATGAGCAGTTCTTC.

About this clonotype: Germline and junction disagree at one end, which may indicate a read error. The chain has TRBV5-1 and TRBJ2-5; 9 positions agree with TRBD1. The CDR3 has 16 amino acids. Germline V gene data show CDR1 as SGHRS and CDR2 as YFSETQ. The CDR3 sequence is CASTLSAGQGVREQYF. Here the CDR3 DNA reads TGCGCCAGCACCTTGTCGGCGGGACAGGGAGTCAGGGAGCAGTACTTC.

This clonotype was detected a few times. The chain carries TRBV5-1 and TRBJ2-6, with 10 nucleotides matching TRBD1. This CDR3 spans 21 amino acids. The V segment lost 1 base and the J segment 4 bases; nucleotides outside the gene matches: 17. Germline V gene lookup returns CDR1 SGHRS and CDR2 YFSETQ. CDR3: CASSLSSGTGATRAGANVLTF. In DNA form, the CDR3 reads TGCGCCAGCAGCTTGTCGTCCGGGACAGGGGCCACTCGGGCCGGGGCCAACGTCCTGACTTTC.

This chain connects TRBV7-2 to TRBJ1-4; no clear D. Trimming shortened V by 3 bases and J by 10 bases, and 18 bases separated the two germline ends. Germline V gene lookup returns CDR1 SGHTA and CDR2 FQGNSA. This CDR3 spans 15 amino acids. The chain's CDR3 is CASSFGDGSFAKLFF. The DNA of the CDR3 is TGTGCCAGCAGCTTTGGTGACGGGTCCTTCGCAAAACTGTTTTTT.

This chain links TRBV7-2 with TRBJ2-6; D unclear. This CDR3 contains 8 residues. Germline lookup yields CDR1 SGHTA and CDR2 FQGNSA. Deletions cut 1 base from V and 17 bases from J, with 0 bases between. CDR3: CASSLVTF. The CDR3 coding sequence is TGTGCCAGCAGCTTAGTGACTTTC.

This clonotype was picked up many times. J is TRBJ2-5 and V is TRBV18; TRBD2 might be the D (6 bases). V gave up 4 bases and J gave up 5 bases, with 14 bases separating them. The CDR3 contains 14 residues. Per germline, CDR1 KGHSH and CDR2 LQKENI. DNA for the CDR3: TGTGCCAGCTCACTCTCGGGGGTAGCGGAGACCCAGTACTTC. Residues: CASSLSGVAETQYF.

In this sample, this clonotype turned up a few times. The V gene is TRBV9, the J gene TRBJ2-4; 8 bases agree with TRBD2. The J call could be wrong; TRBJ2-7 is a better fit for the DNA end. CDR1 is SGDLS and CDR2 is YYNGEE in the germline V gene. CDR3 length: 14 amino acids. The CDR3 nucleotides read TGTGCCAGCAGCGTGGGACTAGGCCCCTACGAGCAGTACTTC. Amino acids: CASSVGLGPYEQYF.

This clonotype came up a few times. The rearrangement uses TRBV11-2 and TRBJ2-6; 7 nucleotides agree with TRBD1. Unmatched junction bases numbered 18, after V lost 10 bases and J lost 0 bases. The germline V gene has CDR1 SGHAT and CDR2 FQNNGV. The CDR3 consists of 19 residues. CDR3 nucleotides: TGTGCCATCTACCCTTTCCCCGGACAGGCTATCTCTGGGGCCAACGTCCTGACTTTC. This sequence encodes CAIYPFPGQAISGANVLTF.

CDR3 bases: TGTGCCAGCTCACCGGAGAACACGGGGGTCAATGAGCAGTTCTTC. It codes for CASSPENTGVNEQFF. The rearrangement links TRBV18 to TRBJ2-1; tentatively, D is TRBD2 (6 bases). Germline assignment: CDR1 KGHSH and CDR2 LQKENI. Deletions cut 3 bases from V and 6 bases from J, with 15 bases between. CDR3 length equals 15 residues.

The chain combines TRBV15 with TRBJ2-1, with D possibly TRBD2 on 6 matching bases. The germline V and J ends were trimmed by 0 bases and 10 bases, with 16 bases remaining between them. The CDR3 runs 15 residues. The germline V gene encodes CDR1 LNHNV and CDR2 YYDKDF (reference sequence). CDR3: CATSRDRGLSTEQFF. CDR3 in DNA: TGTGCCACCAGCAGAGACCGGGGACTGTCTACGGAGCAGTTCTTC.

The chain's CDR3 is CAAPSRGWVSVRETQYF. In DNA form, the CDR3 reads TGTGCCGCACCAAGCCGGGGTTGGGTCTCGGTTCGGGAGACCCAGTACTTC. The chain employs TRBV15 and TRBJ2-5, with D possibly being TRBD2 (5 bases). Germline assignment: CDR1 LNHNV and CDR2 YYDKDF (reference sequence). This CDR3 spans 17 amino acids. With 11 bases removed from V and 5 bases from J, the gap between germline ends came to 30 bases. The whole variable domain, filled in from reference TRBV15 and TRBJ2-5, reads DAMVIQNPRYQVTQFGKPVTLSCSQTLNHNVMYWYQQKSSQAPKLLFHYYDKDFNNEADTPDNFQSRRPNTSFCFLDIRSPGLGDTAMYLCAAPSRGWVSVRETQYFGPGTRLLVL.

The chain joins TRBV4-3 to TRBJ2-5; 11 nucleotides match TRBD2. V lost 5 bases, J lost 11 bases, and 13 bases stayed unmatched. Germline values: CDR1 LGHNA, CDR2 YSLEER. The CDR3 is 15 amino acids. The CDR3: CASSYTGTSGNEQYF. The CDR3 region has the DNA TGCGCCAGCAGCTATACCGGGACTAGCGGCAATGAGCAGTACTTC.

This clonotype came up many times. V is TRBV5-1 and J is TRBJ2-7, with 10 nucleotides matching TRBD2. CDR1 SGHRS and CDR2 YFSETQ come from the germline V gene. CDR3 size: 16 residues. The ends lost 6 bases at V and 6 bases at J; junction bases unmatched: 15. The DNA of the CDR3 is TGCGCCAGCACGTCGGGGGGGCTAGCGGGGGCTGGCGAGCAGTACTTC. Its protein product is CASTSGGLAGAGEQYF. The full variable domain, completed using reference TRBV5-1 and TRBJ2-7, is KAGVTQTPRYLIKTRGQQVTLSCSPISGHRSVSWYQQTPGQGLQFLFEYFSETQRNKGNFPGRFSGRQFSNSRSEMNVSTLELGDSALYLCASTSGGLAGAGEQYFGPGTRLTVT.

On this clonotype itself: Germline is not matched at one junction end, which may reflect a read error. V and J are TRBV20-1 and TRBJ2-3; D not certain. This CDR3 is built from 15 residues. Germline V lookup: CDR1 DFQATT, CDR2 SNEGSKA (reference sequence). The CDR3 bases are TGCAGTGCTACCTCACGATCCACCCCCGGTCGTACGCGGTATTTT. This gives the protein CSATSRSTPGRTRYF.

This clonotype was found many times. The CDR3 sequence is CASSLGHRDGYTF. Written as DNA, the CDR3 is TGCGCCAGCAGCTTGGGCCACAGGGATGGCTACACCTTC. The chain carries TRBV5-1 and TRBJ1-2; maybe TRBD1 (6 bases). Trimming pared 0 bases from V and 6 bases from J, leaving 9 bases between. The CDR3 totals 13 residues. CDR1 is SGHRS and CDR2 is YFSETQ in the germline V gene.

This clonotype was observed a handful of times. The rearrangement uses TRBV6-1 and TRBJ2-1, with TRBD2 matching over 8 bases. Germline V lookup: CDR1 MNHNS, CDR2 SASEGT. The CDR3 has 15 residues. The trim removed 2 bases at V and 5 bases at J, leaving 5 bases unmatched. The CDR3 region is CASSELRGGNNEQFF. The CDR3 DNA follows: TGTGCCAGCAGTGAACTACGGGGGGGGAACAATGAGCAGTTCTTC.

This chain uses TRBV12-5 with TRBJ2-7; TRBD2 matches 10 bases. V was clipped by 5 bases and J by 3 bases; unmatched bases: 13. Germline V gene lookup returns CDR1 LGHNT and CDR2 FRNRAP. The CDR3 sequence is 17 residues long. The CDR3 DNA follows: TGTGCTAGTGGTCTGGGGGTTCCTAGCGGGAGTGGCTACGAGCAGTACTTC. Translation gives CASGLGVPSGSGYEQYF.

As regards this clonotype: This may be a read error: a much more frequent sequence differs by one nucleotide. The CDR3 sequence is CSARVWVKLFF. The CDR3 DNA reads as TGCAGTGCTAGGGTGTGGGTAAAACTGTTTTTT. The gene calls are TRBV20-1 and TRBJ1-4; D is ambiguous. The germline gives CDR1 DFQATT, CDR2 SNEGSKA (reference sequence). There are 11 residues in the CDR3. Trimming shortened V by 3 bases and J by 10 bases, and 9 bases separated the two germline ends.

This clonotype was detected only a few times. This chain joins TRBV12-3 or TRBV12-4 and TRBJ2-1, with 14 nucleotides matching TRBD2. Trimming cost V 2 bases and J 10 bases; bases outside gene matches: 4. This CDR3 has 15 residues. CDR3 coding DNA: TGTGCCAGCAGTTTACAGGGACTAGCGGGAGACGAGCAGTTCTTC. This sequence encodes CASSLQGLAGDEQFF.